These T cell receptor beta chains were read from a single sample in a study of blood T cells in healthy people across ages. TCRdb passed the 5' RACE reads through MiXCR, listing each CDR3 protein once. The sample lists roughly 1.5 million distinct CDR3 sequences; roughly two fifths were seen once. The sample consisted of blood. The receptors come from a woman under 30 in good health. CDR3s include the opening cysteine and the closing phenylalanine or tryptophan. The D gene is left open where the match is weak. Expanded clones get a size class; other rows say once, few or many, or leave the size out.

>few|TRBJ2-5|TRBD1|TRBV29-1
TGCAGCGTTGGGGGAGGACAGGGTACTGAGACCCAGTACTTC
CSVGGGQGTETQYF
>once|TRBJ2-7|NA|TRBV7-2
TGTGCCACGGCACCGACATCTTACAATGAGCAGTACTTC
CATAPTSYNEQYF
>NA|TRBJ1-1|NA|TRBV7-2
TGTGCCAGCAGCTTAGGCCCTCTGAACAGGGATCCTCTGAACACTGAAACTTTCTTT
CASSLGPLNRDPLNTETFF
>few|TRBJ2-1|TRBD2|TRBV20-1
TGCAGTGCTGAACTAGCGGCGTCCTACAATGAGCAGTTCTTC
CSAELAASYNEQFF
>NA|TRBJ1-1|NA|TRBV14
TGTGCCAGCAGTGGAAGTAACGGGGGGCCCACTGAAGCTTTCTTT
CASSGSNGGPTEAFF
>few|TRBJ2-1|NA|TRBV7-8
TGTGCCAGCAGCTTAGTCCCCCGAAACAATGAGCAGTTCTTC
CASSLVPRNNEQFF
>many|TRBJ2-7|NA|TRBV12-3/TRBV12-4
TGTGCCAGCAGCCAGGTGACCTACGAGCAGTACTTC
CASSQVTYEQYF
>few|TRBJ2-7|NA|TRBV6-2/TRBV6-3
TGTGCCAGCAGTTACGGTCCGGGATCCTACGAGCAGTACTTC
CASSYGPGSYEQYF
>NA|TRBJ2-1|NA|TRBV7-9
TGTGCCAGCAACTATCACTCTCCGGATGAGCAGTTCTTC
CASNYHSPDEQFF
>few|TRBJ2-3|NA|TRBV9
TGTGCCAGCAGCGTAGGGTGGACAGATACGCAGTATTTT
CASSVGWTDTQYF
>NA|TRBJ2-7|TRBD2|TRBV3-1
TGTGCCAGCAGCCAAGATACTGGACTAGCTGCCTACGAGCAGTACTTC
CASSQDTGLAAYEQYF
>NA|TRBJ2-7|NA|TRBV29-1
TGCAGCGTTGGGGGGGGGCTCTACGAGCAGTACTTC
CSVGGGLYEQYF
>NA|TRBJ1-1|NA|TRBV19
TGTGCCAGTAGTCCTTCGGGACGGCCTGAAGCTTTCTTT
CASSPSGRPEAFF
>few|TRBJ2-1|NA|TRBV3-1
TGTGCCAGCAGCCTCGGAGCCGGGGGCCGTGAGCAGTTCTTC
CASSLGAGGREQFF
>NA|TRBJ2-5|TRBD2|TRBV4-3
TGCGCCAGCAGCCAAGATTGGGCCGGGCAGCGGGAGGTACAAGAGACCCAGTACTTC
CASSQDWAGQREVQETQYF
>few|TRBJ2-4|TRBD2|TRBV25-1
TGTGCCGGCAGTGGCCGGGCTAGCGGGGGAGGAGCCAAAAACATTCAGTACTTC
CAGSGRASGGGAKNIQYF
>few|TRBJ2-1|NA|TRBV10-3
TGTGCCATCAGTGAAGGGATAGGGCAGTTCTTC
CAISEGIGQFF
>few|TRBJ1-5|NA|TRBV12-3/TRBV12-4
TGTGCCAGCGCCTGGAGGGGGGTGGCCAATCAGCCCCAGCATTTT
CASAWRGVANQPQHF
>once|TRBJ1-4|NA|TRBV25-1
TGTGCCAGCAGTGAGACGGACAGAAACGGACTGTTTTTT
CASSETDRNGLFF
>NA|TRBJ2-3|NA|TRBV4-1
TGCGCCAGCAGCCACCGTCATGAGGACACAGATACGCAGTATTTT
CASSHRHEDTDTQYF
>few|TRBJ2-1|NA|TRBV6-5
TGTGCCAGCAGCTCGGGACTCCTGGGGGAGCAGTTCTTC
CASSSGLLGEQFF
>NA|TRBJ1-2|NA|TRBV7-2
TGTGCCAGCAGCTTAGGATTCCCTTTACAGGGTGGCTACACCTTC
CASSLGFPLQGGYTF
>few|TRBJ1-2|NA|TRBV29-1
TGCAGCGTTGAAGGACAGTCCCGAAACTATGGCTACACCTTC
CSVEGQSRNYGYTF
>few|TRBJ1-1|NA|TRBV3-1
TGTGCCAGCAGCCAAGGGGGGGGCAGAGCTTTCTTT
CASSQGGGRAFF
>NA|TRBJ1-3|NA|TRBV20-1
TGCAGTGTAAAGAGTCGCGCTGGAAACACCATATATTTT
CSVKSRAGNTIYF
>NA|TRBJ2-1|TRBD2|TRBV20-1
TGCAGTGCCCCAAGCGGGGGGCCGGATTACAATGAGCAGTTCTTC
CSAPSGGPDYNEQFF
>NA|TRBJ2-3|TRBD1|TRBV12-3/TRBV12-4
TGTGCCAACAGTCCAAGACAGGGGAGCACAGATACGCAGTATTTT
CANSPRQGSTDTQYF
>few|TRBJ1-2|NA|TRBV4-2
TGTGCCAGCAGCCAAGATACTACAAGAAACTATGGCTACACCTTC
CASSQDTTRNYGYTF
>few|TRBJ2-7|TRBD1|TRBV4-2
TGTGCCAGCAGCCAAATGGGACAGGGCTCCTACGAGCAGTACTTC
CASSQMGQGSYEQYF
>many|TRBJ2-7|NA|TRBV7-9
TGTGCCAGCAGCTTAGTTGGTAGCAGCTCCTACGAGCAGTACTTC
CASSLVGSSSYEQYF
>few|TRBJ2-3|TRBD2|TRBV4-3
TGCGCCAGTAGCCAAGATGTCGGACTAGCGGGGGAAGTCTCCAGCACAGATACGCAGTATTTT
CASSQDVGLAGEVSSTDTQYF
>NA|TRBJ2-7|NA|TRBV27
TGTGCCAGCAGTTTCTCGGGACACCAAACCTACGAGCAGTACTTC
CASSFSGHQTYEQYF
>NA|TRBJ1-2|NA|TRBV7-2
TGTGCCAGCAGCTTAAAAACGGACTATGGCTACACCTTC
CASSLKTDYGYTF
>NA|TRBJ2-2|NA|TRBV20-1
TGCAGTGCTAGACCTATCGACAGAGCCGGGGAGCTGTTTTTT
CSARPIDRAGELFF
>NA|TRBJ1-2|NA|TRBV7-2
TGTGCCAGCAGCCCTCCCCCTAACTATGGCTACACCTTC
CASSPPPNYGYTF
>few|TRBJ2-1|TRBD1|TRBV20-1
TGCAGTGCTAGGGACAGGGGTGCTAGCGGTCACAATGAGCAGTTCTTC
CSARDRGASGHNEQFF
>NA|TRBJ1-5|TRBD1|TRBV20-1
TGCAGTGCTTCAACAGGGGCGCGGGATCAGCCCCAGCATTTT
CSASTGARDQPQHF
>NA|TRBJ2-1|NA|TRBV7-2
TGTGCCAGCAGCCCAACACCGGGACCAAACGATGAGCAGTTCTTC
CASSPTPGPNDEQFF
>few|TRBJ2-7|NA|TRBV4-1
TGCGCCAGCAGCCAAGGGACCTTATACGAGCAGTACTTC
CASSQGTLYEQYF
>NA|TRBJ2-1|NA|TRBV27
TGTGCCAGCAGTTTAACATTTCCGGGAGTGGATGAGCAGTTCTTC
CASSLTFPGVDEQFF
>few|TRBJ1-2|NA|TRBV2
TGTGCCAGCAGATTCGACCGACAGAGCTATGGCTACACCTTC
CASRFDRQSYGYTF
>NA|TRBJ2-3|NA|TRBV7-9
TGTGCCAGCAGCTTACTTGGACAGAAGGGAACAGATACGCAGTATTTT
CASSLLGQKGTDTQYF
>few|TRBJ2-7|NA|TRBV20-1
TGCAGTGCCCAATCCGGGGACTACGAGCAGTACTTC
CSAQSGDYEQYF
>few|TRBJ1-4|TRBD1|TRBV5-6
TGTGCCAGCAGCTACAGGGGGCGGGATGAAAAACTGTTTTTT
CASSYRGRDEKLFF
>many|TRBJ1-2|NA|TRBV12-3/TRBV12-4
TGTGCCAGCAGTTTCTTTAGGGGGGGAACAGGGAATGGCTACACCTTC
CASSFFRGGTGNGYTF
>NA|TRBJ2-1|NA|TRBV20-1
TGCAGTGCTAGACAGGGGAGAGTTGGGGGATTTGAGCAGTTCTTC
CSARQGRVGGFEQFF
>NA|TRBJ2-1|NA|TRBV4-1
TGCGCCAGCAGCCAAGATTACCAGGCCAATGAGCGGTTCTTC
CASSQDYQANERFF
>NA|TRBJ2-7|TRBD1|TRBV11-2
TGTGCCAGCAGCCGGACAGGGAATATCTACGAGCAGTACTTC
CASSRTGNIYEQYF
>NA|TRBJ2-1|TRBD1|TRBV12-3/TRBV12-4
TGTGCCAGCACCATCGACAGGGACACTGAGCAGTTCTTC
CASTIDRDTEQFF
>NA|TRBJ2-1|NA|TRBV7-9
TGTGCCAGCAGCGACATTGGGGGACTCGAGCAGTTCTTC
CASSDIGGLEQFF
>NA|TRBJ2-1|TRBD1|TRBV10-3
TGTGCCATCAGGGGGGTAGGGACAGGGATCTTCAATGAGCAGTTCTTC
CAIRGVGTGIFNEQFF
>few|TRBJ2-1|NA|TRBV15
TGTGCCACCAGCCCCGGAGGGGGCAACTACAATGAGCAGTTCTTC
CATSPGGGNYNEQFF
>few|TRBJ1-6|NA|TRBV20-1
TGCAGTGCTAGAGAACACCGAGGAGGTTCACCCCTCCACTTT
CSAREHRGGSPLHF
>few|TRBJ1-5|TRBD1|TRBV12-3/TRBV12-4
TGTGCCAGCACGGACAGGGGCAATCAGCCCCAGCATTTT
CASTDRGNQPQHF
>NA|TRBJ2-1|NA|TRBV3-1
TGTGCCAGCAGCCAAATGCCCTATCCCTCCTACAATGAGCAGTTCTTC
CASSQMPYPSYNEQFF
>few|TRBJ2-3|TRBD1|TRBV5-1
TGCGCCAGCAGCTCCGGACAGGGGCTCTTGGATACGCAGTATTTT
CASSSGQGLLDTQYF
>NA|TRBJ2-1|NA|TRBV20-1
TGCAGTGCTAGAGGTCCCGGTGCTAGAGACTACAATGAGCAGTTCTTC
CSARGPGARDYNEQFF
>once|TRBJ2-1|NA|TRBV2
TGTGCCAGCAAAAGGTCCGAGACAAAAGCCTACAATGAGCAGTTCTTC
CASKRSETKAYNEQFF
>NA|TRBJ1-2|NA|TRBV29-1
TGCAGCGTTGATGAAGGGAATAACTATGGCTACACCTTC
CSVDEGNNYGYTF